The rows below give T cell receptor beta chains drawn from one sample of a study of radiotherapy plus CTLA-4 blockade in lung cancer. Repertoires were generated with immunoSEQ multiplex PCR, while TCRdb's copy carries only in-frame clones and drops some. The sample contains fewer than 100,000 clones, approximately 84% of which appear only once. The starting material was peripheral blood, obtained from a patient treated with radiotherapy plus ipilimumab. These receptors came from a human donor with non-small cell lung cancer who had stable disease on radiotherapy plus ipilimumab. The CDR3 runs from the conserved cysteine through the conserved F or W.

V	J	CDR3
TRBV5-1	TRBJ1-4	CASSLQGPTEKLFF
TRBV5-1	TRBJ2-3	CASSSSQGPGDPDTQYF
TRBV6-5	TRBJ2-2	CATKVAGGRGGELFF
TRBV6-5	TRBJ1-2	CASSYGQGRGYTF
TRBV5-6	TRBJ2-2	CASSPEVGYGELFF
TRBV4-2	TRBJ2-7	CASSQVEGSSYEQYF
TRBV18	TRBJ2-1	CASSTGTGLLSYNEQFF
TRBV6-5	TRBJ2-7	CASSLGAGGNDEQYF
TRBV18	TRBJ1-6	CASSPRRNSPLHF
TRBV5-4	TRBJ1-6	CASSSKTGEGSPLHF
TRBV7-9	TRBJ1-1	CASSPSGVTEAFF
TRBV18	TRBJ1-4	CASSPPGQVKEKLFF
TRBV6-5	TRBJ1-6	CASSYSRYNSPLHF
TRBV6-1	TRBJ2-7	CASSEIGYYSYEQYF
TRBV6-1	TRBJ1-4	CASSELGAANEKLFF
TRBV5-8	TRBJ1-5	CASSRQFSNQPQHF
TRBV28	TRBJ1-2	CASSYMRQPYGYTF
TRBV27	TRBJ1-4	CASSLAALPGQANEKLFF
TRBV9	TRBJ1-6	CASSFTDRGNSPLHF
TRBV11-2	TRBJ2-5	CASSFVGTDQETQYF
TRBV7-6	TRBJ2-5	CASSSQETQYF
TRBV6-1	TRBJ1-5	CASSWTGGGQPQHF